Sequencing of this T cell receptor (beta chain) was carried out in a study of blood T cell repertoires in COVID-19. Study as a whole: Researchers got acute and convalescent COVID-19 samples from the United States, Italy and Spain.

Measured with immunoSEQ multiplex PCR; TCRdb has only the in-frame clones, and not every one. The data show about 76,000 clones, about 85% seen once. Germline V gives CDR1 SGDLS, CDR2 YYNGEE. The V gene lost 0 bases and the J gene lost 1 base, with 8 bases spanning the gap. The CDR3 contains 15 residues. The chain is built from TRBV9 and TRBJ1-5; no firm D call. The receptor was isolated from a man aged 60 to 69 with COVID-19, enrolled during active disease. The sequenced sample consisted of peripheral blood. This CDR3 reads CASSVGPQSNQPQHF. CDR3 sequence (DNA): TGTGCCAGCAGCGTAGGTCCCCAAAGCAATCAGCCCCAGCATTTT.